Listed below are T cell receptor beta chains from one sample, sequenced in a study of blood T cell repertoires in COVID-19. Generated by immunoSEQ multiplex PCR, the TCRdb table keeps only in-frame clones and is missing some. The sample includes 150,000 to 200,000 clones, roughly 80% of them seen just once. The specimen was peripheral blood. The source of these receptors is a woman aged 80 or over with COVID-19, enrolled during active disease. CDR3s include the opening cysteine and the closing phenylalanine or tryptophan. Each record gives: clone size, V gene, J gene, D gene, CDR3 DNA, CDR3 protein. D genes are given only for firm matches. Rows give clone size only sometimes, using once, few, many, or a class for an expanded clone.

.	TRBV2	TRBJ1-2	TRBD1	TGTGCCAGCAGTGGGGACAGCTATGGCTACACCTTC	CASSGDSYGYTF
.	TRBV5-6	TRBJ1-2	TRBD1	TGTGCCAGCAGCTTCTCCAGCGACAGGGCCCTTTCGAGAGGCTACACCTTC	CASSFSSDRALSRGYTF
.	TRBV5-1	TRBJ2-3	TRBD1	TGCGCCAGCAGCTTACAGGGGGCCCCCACAGATACGCAGTATTTT	CASSLQGAPTDTQYF
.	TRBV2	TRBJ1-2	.	TGTGCCAGCAGAACAACAGGATCGTATGGCTACACCTTC	CASRTTGSYGYTF
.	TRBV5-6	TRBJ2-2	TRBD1	TGTGCCAGCATCAGGGGAGTACCGGGACAGGAGGGGTTGGACGGGGAGCTGTTTTTT	CASIRGVPGQEGLDGELFF
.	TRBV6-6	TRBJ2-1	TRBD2	TGTGCCAGCAGCTTAGCGGGAGGAGTGAATGAGCAGTTCTTC	CASSLAGGVNEQFF
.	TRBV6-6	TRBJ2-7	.	TGTGCCAGCAGTGACCGGTCAGGGGCCTACGAGCAGTACTTC	CASSDRSGAYEQYF
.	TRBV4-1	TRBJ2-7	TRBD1	TGCGCCAGCAGCCAAGAAATCCAGGGGGCGCGGTACTTC	CASSQEIQGARYF
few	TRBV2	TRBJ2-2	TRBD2	TGTGCCAGCAGCCTAGCGGGGGTGGGCGCCGGGGAGCTGTTTTTT	CASSLAGVGAGELFF
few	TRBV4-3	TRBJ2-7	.	TGCGCCAGCAGCCAAGTACTACAGGGTACGGCTCCGCAGTACTTC	CASSQVLQGTAPQYF
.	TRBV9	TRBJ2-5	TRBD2	TGTGCCAGCAGCGCGACTGGGACTACCGGGGAGACCCAGTACTTC	CASSATGTTGETQYF
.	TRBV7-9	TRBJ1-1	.	TGTGCCAGCAGCTTGGCAGGGCTTCGGACTGAAGCTTTCTTT	CASSLAGLRTEAFF
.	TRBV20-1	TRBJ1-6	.	TGCAGTGCCGCGGGGAACAGGCTCCACTTT	CSAAGNRLHF
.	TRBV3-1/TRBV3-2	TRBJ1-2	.	TGTGCCAGCAGGAAAGGGACACCTCCGGGAGGCTACACCTTC	CASRKGTPPGGYTF
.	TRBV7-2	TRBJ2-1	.	TGTGCCAGCAGCTTCTCTTCTACCACTGAGCAGTTCTTC	CASSFSSTTEQFF
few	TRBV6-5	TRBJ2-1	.	TGTGCCAGCAGTTACTCGCGGCAGGGCTACAATGAGCAGTTCTTC	CASSYSRQGYNEQFF
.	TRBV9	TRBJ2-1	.	TGTGCCAGCAGCGTGTTGCCTCTGGTTCTTGGGGGGAATGAGCAGTTCTTC	CASSVLPLVLGGNEQFF
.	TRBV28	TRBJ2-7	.	TGTGCCAGCACCTTAACCGGGTACGAGCAGTACTTC	CASTLTGYEQYF
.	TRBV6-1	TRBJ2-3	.	TGTGCCAGCAGTGGAACTTGGGAAGGAGAGGGATACGCGCAGTATTTT	CASSGTWEGEGYAQYF
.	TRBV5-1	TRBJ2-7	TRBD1	TGCGCCAGCAGCTTGGTGGGACAGGCCCGGGAGCAGTACTTC	CASSLVGQAREQYF
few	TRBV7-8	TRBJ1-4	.	TGTGCCAGCAGCTTAGGTCTGCAGGGTGAACGAAAACTGTTTTTT	CASSLGLQGERKLFF
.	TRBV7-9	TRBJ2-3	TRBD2	TGTGCCAGCAGCTTTGGTCTAGCGGGAGTTAATACGCAGTATTTT	CASSFGLAGVNTQYF
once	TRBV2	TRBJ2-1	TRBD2	TGTGCCAGCAGTGAACGGCTAGCGGGAGCCAATGAGCAGTTCTTC	CASSERLAGANEQFF
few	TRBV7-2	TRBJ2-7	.	TGTGCCAGCAGCTTAGTCGGGCAGGGCGAGCAGTACTTC	CASSLVGQGEQYF
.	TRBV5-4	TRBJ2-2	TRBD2	TGTGCCAGCAGCCCGGGACTAGCGGGGGGGCGCACCGGGGAGCTGTTTTTT	CASSPGLAGGRTGELFF
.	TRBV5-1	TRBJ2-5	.	TGCGCCAGCAGCTTGGCTCTAGAGACCCAGTACTTC	CASSLALETQYF
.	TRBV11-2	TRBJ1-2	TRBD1	TGTGCCAGCAGCCCTCGGACAGGCGGAAACTATGGCTACACCTTC	CASSPRTGGNYGYTF
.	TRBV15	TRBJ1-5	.	TGTGCCACCAGCACAAGAGATCAGCCCCAGCATTTT	CATSTRDQPQHF
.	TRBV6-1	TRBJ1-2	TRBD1	TGTGCCAGCAGTGCTAGGACAGGTCGGGCACCCAATGGCTACACCTTC	CASSARTGRAPNGYTF
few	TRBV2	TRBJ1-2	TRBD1	TGTGCCAGCAGCCCCCGACAGGGGGCATCCCTAGGCTACACCTTC	CASSPRQGASLGYTF
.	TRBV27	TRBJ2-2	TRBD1	TGTGCCAGCAGTTTCAGACCTATGCCAGGGGGAGACACCGGGGAGCTGTTTTTT	CASSFRPMPGGDTGELFF
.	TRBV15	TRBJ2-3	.	TGTGCCACCAGCAGAGAAACGAGGGATACGCAGTATTTT	CATSRETRDTQYF
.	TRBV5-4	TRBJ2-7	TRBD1	TGTGCCAGCAGCTGGACGACAGGGGCTTTCGGCGAGCAGTACTTC	CASSWTTGAFGEQYF